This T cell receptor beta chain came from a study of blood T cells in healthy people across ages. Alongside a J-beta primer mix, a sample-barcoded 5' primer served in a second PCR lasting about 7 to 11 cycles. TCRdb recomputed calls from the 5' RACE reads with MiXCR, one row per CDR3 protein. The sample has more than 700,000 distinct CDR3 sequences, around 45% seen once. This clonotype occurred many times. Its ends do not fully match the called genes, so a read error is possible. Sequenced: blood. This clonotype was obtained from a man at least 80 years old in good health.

The CDR3 protein is CASSLGTANYGYTF. The CDR3 DNA reads TGTGCCAGCAGCTTAGGGACAGCTAACTATGGCTACACCTTC. The chain carries TRBV5-1 and TRBJ1-2; TRBD1 matches at 7 bases. CDR1 is SGHRS, CDR2 YFSETQ, per germline. The CDR3 extends over 14 amino acids.